A single sample is the source of the 29 T cell receptor beta chains below, sequenced in a study of cytomegalovirus exposure and HLA in healthy donors. TCRdb's table, derived via immunoSEQ multiplex PCR, lists solely in-frame clones and lacks some. The table lists fewer than 250,000 clones, roughly 82% of them singletons, with 1.4% to 1.5% in the top ten. The sequencing sample was made of PBMCs. The receptor set was obtained from a woman between 18 and 29 years old in good health and CMV-seronegative.

In this sample, this clone turned up once. The chain uses TRBV6-1 and TRBJ2-6; 7 bases fit TRBD1. The V gene's germline CDR1 is MNHNS and CDR2 SASEGT. This CDR3 has 15 amino acids. V gave up 6 bases and J gave up 3 bases; unmatched junction bases: 5. The CDR3 DNA follows: TGTGCCAGCAGGGAACAGGGGCTTGGGGCCAACGTCCTGACTTTC. Translating it yields CASREQGLGANVLTF.

The CDR3 coding sequence is TGTGCCACCAGCAGACGGACTAGCGGGGCGTACAATGAGCAGTTCTTC. This sequence encodes CATSRRTSGAYNEQFF. The rearrangement uses TRBV15 and TRBJ2-1; TRBD2 agrees at 12 bases. The V segment lost 2 bases and the J segment 4 bases; nucleotides outside the gene matches: 3. Germline CDR1 is LNHNV and CDR2 is YYDKDF (reference sequence). This CDR3 contains 16 residues.

V and J are TRBV27 and TRBJ1-3, with D unresolved. The CDR3 totals 17 residues. Trimming removed 6 bases at V and 0 bases at J, with 18 bases between. Germline CDR1 is MNHEY and CDR2 is SMNVEV (reference sequence). DNA for the CDR3: TGTGCCAGCAGAACGTTATCAGGACTCAGCTCTGGAAACACCATATATTTT. Its translation: CASRTLSGLSSGNTIYF.

This clone was counted a single time. This chain joins TRBV4-2 and TRBJ1-1; 9 nucleotides line up with TRBD1. The germline gives CDR1 LGHNA, CDR2 YNFKEQ. J lost 5 bases, V lost 4 bases, and 8 bases had no gene match. The CDR3 sequence is 15 residues long. CDR3 amino acids: CASSRTGGAWTEAFF. In nucleotides, the CDR3 is TGTGCCAGCAGCCGAACAGGGGGCGCGTGGACTGAAGCTTTCTTT.

The rearrangement joins TRBV11-2 to TRBJ1-2, with 10 bases that match TRBD1. The germline CDR1 and CDR2 sequences are SGHAT and FQNNGV. Trimming took 5 bases from V and 4 from J; bases not matched to a gene: 7. There are 15 residues in the CDR3. The CDR3 protein is CASSQEGQGSYGYTF. DNA for the CDR3: TGTGCCAGCAGCCAAGAGGGACAGGGGAGCTATGGCTACACCTTC. The full variable domain, in which reference TRBV11-2 and TRBJ1-2 provide the parts outside the CDR3, is EAGVAQSPRYKIIEKRQSVAFWCNPISGHATLYWYQQILGQGPKLLIQFQNNGVVDDSQLPKDRFSAERLKGVDSTLKIQPAKLEDSAVYLCASSQEGQGSYGYTFGSGTRLTVV.

V is TRBV4-1 and J is TRBJ2-2; 12 nucleotides match TRBD2. CDR1 MGHRA and CDR2 YSYEKL come from the germline V gene. The trim removed 1 base at V and 6 bases at J, leaving 9 bases unmatched. The CDR3 is 18 residues long. For the CDR3, the DNA is TGCGCCAGCAGCCAAGTGCTAGCGGGGGGGCCGGTGCCCGGGGAGCTGTTTTTT. As protein: CASSQVLAGGPVPGELFF.

The chain joins TRBV11-1 to TRBJ2-7; 9 bases line up with TRBD1. Germline V gene data show CDR1 as SGHAT and CDR2 as FQDESV (reference sequence). V lost 6 bases to trimming and J lost 0 bases; unmatched junction nucleotides: 6. CDR3 size: 15 residues. CDR3 coding DNA: TGTGCCAGCAGTCTAGGGGGACAGGGCTCCTACGAGCAGTACTTC. Amino acids: CASSLGGQGSYEQYF.

The rearrangement joins TRBV19 to TRBJ1-5; D possibly corresponds to TRBD1 (5 bases). The V end was cut by 5 bases, the J end by 3 bases, with 11 bases between. Germline values: CDR1 LNHDA, CDR2 SQIVND (reference sequence). The CDR3 has 14 residues. The CDR3 DNA reads TGTGCCAGTAGTCGACGACAGAACAATCAGCCCCAGCATTTT. It translates to CASSRRQNNQPQHF. Full variable domain (remainder filled in from reference TRBV19 and TRBJ1-5): DGGITQSPKYLFRKEGQNVTLSCEQNLNHDAMYWYRQDPGQGLRLIYYSQIVNDFQKGDIAEGYSVSREKKESFPLTVTSAQKNPTAFYLCASSRRQNNQPQHFGDGTRLSIL.

V gene TRBV19 combines with J gene TRBJ1-5; possibly TRBD1 for D (5 bases). The V end lost 3 bases, the J end lost 5 bases, and 14 bases lay between the germline ends. The CDR3 extends over 15 amino acids. Germline CDR1 reads LNHDA; CDR2 reads SQIVND (reference sequence). The CDR3 is CASSIRGGSHQPQHF. CDR3 DNA: TGTGCCAGTAGTATTAGGGGAGGAAGTCATCAGCCCCAGCATTTT.

This clone appeared a single time. The V gene is TRBV6-6, the J gene TRBJ2-1; a possible D gene is TRBD2 (7 bases). Germline assignment: CDR1 MNHNY and CDR2 SVGAGI (reference sequence). V was cut by 6 bases and J by 7 bases, with 22 bases left in between. The CDR3 has 16 residues. The CDR3 nucleotides are TGTGCCAGCAGGGGACGGGGGGCCAAGACAGCTAATGAGCAGTTCTTC. Residues: CASRGRGAKTANEQFF.

The V and J genes are TRBV2 and TRBJ1-2; D is ambiguous. The germline CDR1 and CDR2 sequences are SNHLY and FYNNEI. CDR3 length: 12 residues. V lost 8 bases to trimming and J lost 4 bases, with 11 bases between them. The CDR3 reads CASSEVSYGYTF. CDR3 coding DNA: TGTGCCAGCTCAGAGGTCAGCTATGGCTACACCTTC.

This rearrangement joins TRBV4-1 to TRBJ2-1; TRBD2 is a possible D gene (7 bases). This CDR3 comprises 15 residues. Deletions cut 4 bases from V and 8 bases from J, with 18 bases between. Germline assignment: CDR1 MGHRA and CDR2 YSYEKL. The CDR3 sequence: CASSPRGGPPDEQFF. The CDR3 coding sequence is TGCGCCAGCAGCCCAAGGGGGGGACCTCCAGATGAGCAGTTCTTC.

The chain combines TRBV29-1 with TRBJ1-1; D gene ambiguous. Germline CDR1 reads SQVTM; CDR2 reads ANQGSEA. The CDR3 is 14 residues long. Trimming pared 6 bases from V and 0 bases from J, leaving 14 bases between. The CDR3 coding sequence is TGCAGCGTCCACGGGGTCAGTCTGAACACTGAAGCTTTCTTT. Its protein product is CSVHGVSLNTEAFF.

The rearrangement uses TRBV27 and TRBJ1-2; 7 bases map to TRBD1. Germline loops: CDR1 MNHEY, CDR2 SMNVEV (reference sequence). The trim removed 5 bases at V and 6 bases at J, leaving 6 bases unmatched. This CDR3 spans 13 amino acids. The CDR3 sequence is CASSDDRVHGYTF. CDR3 coding DNA: TGTGCCAGCAGTGACGACAGGGTCCATGGCTACACCTTC.

This chain connects TRBV6-1 to TRBJ1-1; D unclear. The CDR3 contains 9 residues. V was clipped by 11 bases and J by 7 bases, with 8 bases between them. The germline CDR1 and CDR2 sequences are MNHNS and SASEGT. The DNA of the CDR3 is TGTGCCGCCGGGGATGAAGCTTTCTTT. Translated, it gives CAAGDEAFF.

This rearrangement joins TRBV7-3 to TRBJ2-1; no reliable D call. Per germline, CDR1 SGHTA and CDR2 FQGTGA. The CDR3 sequence is 13 residues long. V lost 1 base and J lost 10, with 11 bases in between. CDR3 in DNA: TGTGCCAGCAGCTTAAAATCCGGGTGGGAGCAGTTCTTC. It yields the protein CASSLKSGWEQFF. The whole variable domain, filled in from reference TRBV7-3 and TRBJ2-1, reads GAGVSQTPSNKVTEKGKYVELRCDPISGHTALYWYRQSLGQGPEFLIYFQGTGAADDSGLPNDRFFAVRPEGSVSTLKIQRTERGDSAVYLCASSLKSGWEQFFGPGTRLTVL.

This clone was found once. The chain employs TRBV29-1 and TRBJ1-2; TRBD1 aligns across 9 bases. CDR1 is SQVTM, CDR2 ANQGSEA, per germline. The CDR3 is 13 residues long. With V trimmed by 7 bases and J by 7 bases, 10 bases remained unmatched. CDR3 bases: TGCAGCGCAGATACAGGGGGCGCCGGTGGCTACACCTTC. This sequence encodes CSADTGGAGGYTF. Together with reference TRBV29-1 and TRBJ1-2, the CDR3 gives the full variable domain: SAVISQKPSRDICQRGTSLTIQCQVDSQVTMMFWYRQQPGQSLTLIATANQGSEATYESGFVIDKFPISRPNLTFSTLTVSNMSPEDSSIYLCSADTGGAGGYTFGSGTRLTVV.

The V gene is TRBV7-2, the J gene TRBJ2-7; 9 bases match TRBD2. This CDR3 spans 15 amino acids. V lost 5 bases to trimming and J lost 2 bases; unmatched junction nucleotides: 7. The V gene's germline CDR1 is SGHTA and CDR2 FQGNSA. The CDR3 bases are TGTGCCAGCAGCCTAAGGACTAGCGCTACCTACGAGCAGTACTTC. Residues: CASSLRTSATYEQYF. Together with reference TRBV7-2 and TRBJ2-7, the CDR3 gives the full variable domain: GAGVSQSPSNKVTEKGKDVELRCDPISGHTALYWYRQSLGQGLEFLIYFQGNSAPDKSGLPSDRFSAERTGGSVSTLTIQRTQQEDSAVYLCASSLRTSATYEQYFGPGTRLTVT.

The chain uses TRBV5-6 and TRBJ2-5, with 7 positions matching TRBD2. With 6 bases clipped from V and 14 bases from J, the junction kept 10 bases outside the gene matches. The germline V gene encodes CDR1 SGHDT and CDR2 YYEEEE. CDR3 length: 11 residues. CDR3 DNA: TGTGCCAGCACTTTGGGGGGGATTAATTACTTC. As protein: CASTLGGINYF.

The chain recombines TRBV10-2 with TRBJ2-1, with a tentative D call TRBD2 (5 bases). Germline CDR1 reads WSHSY; CDR2 reads SAAADI. The CDR3 length is 12 residues. V shed 8 bases and J shed 8 bases, with 13 bases lying between them. CDR3 sequence (DNA): TGCGCCAGCGGTCTAGCCGTCGATGAGCAGTTCTTC. As protein: CASGLAVDEQFF.

This chain uses TRBV9 with TRBJ2-2; 12 bases agree with TRBD2. Germline CDR1 SGDLS, CDR2 YYNGEE. The V gene end was trimmed by 4 bases and the J gene end by 8 bases; junction bases not matched to a gene: 6. The CDR3 is made up of 15 amino acids. The CDR3 nucleotides are TGTGCCAGCAGCCCTACTAGCGGGGGGTTAGGGGAGCTGTTTTTT. It is translated as CASSPTSGGLGELFF.

The chain links TRBV19 to TRBJ2-7; 9 nucleotides align to TRBD2. Looked up from germline, CDR1 is LNHDA and CDR2 is SQIVND (reference sequence). This CDR3 has 16 residues. The J segment lost 3 bases and the V segment lost 5 bases, leaving 11 bases of the junction unmatched. CDR3 nucleotide sequence: TGTGCCAGTAGTCTCCATGGCGCGGGGGGGCTCTACGAGCAGTACTTC. Protein: CASSLHGAGGLYEQYF.

V gene TRBV10-3 combines with J gene TRBJ1-5; D perhaps matches TRBD1 (6 bases). Trimming shortened V by 4 bases and J by 1 base, and 11 bases separated the two germline ends. The CDR3 has 15 residues. Looked up from germline, CDR1 is ENHRY and CDR2 is SYGVKD. CDR3 residues: CAISGGQASNQPQHF. The CDR3 coding sequence is TGTGCCATCAGTGGGGGGCAGGCCAGCAATCAGCCCCAGCATTTT.

The genes are TRBV11-2 and TRBJ2-1; TRBD1 matches at 7 bases. Germline CDR1 is SGHAT and CDR2 is FQNNGV. The trim removed 6 bases at V and 6 bases at J, leaving 2 bases unmatched. CDR3 size: 12 residues. The CDR3: CASRSGGNEQFF. The CDR3, as DNA: TGTGCCAGCAGATCAGGGGGCAATGAGCAGTTCTTC.

This chain connects TRBV4-1 to TRBJ2-2; D unclear. The CDR3 has 14 residues. CDR1 MGHRA and CDR2 YSYEKL come from the germline V gene. V was cut by 1 base and J by 7 bases, with 10 bases left in between. Here the CDR3 DNA reads TGCGCCAGCAGCCAAGTTCCCTCGGGCGGGGAGCTGTTTTTT. Protein: CASSQVPSGGELFF.

V is TRBV5-8 and J is TRBJ2-7, with 9 bases identical to TRBD1. V lost 7 bases, J lost 0 bases, and 14 bases stayed unmatched. The V gene's germline CDR1 is SGHTS and CDR2 YDEGEE. CDR3 length equals 17 residues. The CDR3 sequence: CASPPGQGTGSSYEQYF. In nucleotides, the CDR3 is TGTGCCAGCCCACCGGGACAGGGTACGGGAAGCTCCTACGAGCAGTACTTC.

The chain recombines TRBV6-1 with TRBJ1-5; 9 nucleotides match TRBD1. V lost 1 base, J lost 2 bases, and 9 bases stayed unmatched. The CDR3 runs 18 residues. Germline V gene data show CDR1 as MNHNS and CDR2 as SASEGT. The CDR3 loop is CASSEVAWGQGGNQPQHF. The CDR3 region has the DNA TGTGCCAGCAGTGAAGTGGCCTGGGGACAGGGAGGCAATCAGCCCCAGCATTTT.

V and J are TRBV5-1 and TRBJ2-2; a weak D match, TRBD1 (6 bases). V lost 3 bases, J lost 5 bases, and 14 bases lay in between. The CDR3 has 15 amino acids. Germline V gives CDR1 SGHRS, CDR2 YFSETQ. CDR3 in DNA: TGCGCCAGCAGCTCCCTAGGGGGAACGACCGGGGAGCTGTTTTTT. Translation: CASSSLGGTTGELFF.

This chain uses TRBV28 with TRBJ2-7, with D possibly TRBD2 on 6 matching bases. This CDR3 region has 12 residues. Germline loops: CDR1 MDHEN, CDR2 SYDVKM. V was cut by 10 bases and J by 3 bases, with 13 bases left in between. CDR3 in amino acids: CATRSAGYEQYF. The CDR3 DNA sequence: TGTGCCACCCGTTCAGCGGGCTACGAGCAGTACTTC.